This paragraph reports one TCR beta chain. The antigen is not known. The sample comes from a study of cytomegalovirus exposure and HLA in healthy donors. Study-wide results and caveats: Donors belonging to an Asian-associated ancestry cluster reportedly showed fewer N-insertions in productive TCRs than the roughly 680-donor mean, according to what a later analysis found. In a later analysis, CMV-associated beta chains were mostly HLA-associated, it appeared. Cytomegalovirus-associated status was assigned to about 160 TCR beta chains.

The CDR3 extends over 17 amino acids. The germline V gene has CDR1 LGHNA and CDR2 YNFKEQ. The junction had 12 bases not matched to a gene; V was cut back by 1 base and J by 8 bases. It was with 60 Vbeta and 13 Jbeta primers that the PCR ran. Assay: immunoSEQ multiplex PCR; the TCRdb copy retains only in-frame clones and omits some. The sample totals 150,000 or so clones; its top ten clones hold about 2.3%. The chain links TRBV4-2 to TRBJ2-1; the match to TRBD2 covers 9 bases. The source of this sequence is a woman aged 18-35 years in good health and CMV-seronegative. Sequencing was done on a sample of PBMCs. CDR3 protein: CASSQVGSGGPAHEQFF. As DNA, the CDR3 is TGTGCCAGCAGCCAAGTGGGTAGCGGGGGACCCGCGCATGAGCAGTTCTTC.